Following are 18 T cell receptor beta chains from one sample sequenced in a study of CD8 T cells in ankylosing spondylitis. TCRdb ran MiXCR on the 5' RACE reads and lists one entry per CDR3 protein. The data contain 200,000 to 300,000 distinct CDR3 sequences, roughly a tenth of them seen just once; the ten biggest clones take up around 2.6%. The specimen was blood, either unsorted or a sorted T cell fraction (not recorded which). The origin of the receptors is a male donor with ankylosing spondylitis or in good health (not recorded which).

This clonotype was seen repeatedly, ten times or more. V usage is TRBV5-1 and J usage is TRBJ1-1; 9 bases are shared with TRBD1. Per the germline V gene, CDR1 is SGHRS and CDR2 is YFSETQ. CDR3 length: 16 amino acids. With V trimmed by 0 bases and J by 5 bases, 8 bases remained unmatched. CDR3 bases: TGCGCCAGCAGCTTGGCCGGGACAGGGCCTGTAACTGAAGCTTTCTTT. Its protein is CASSLAGTGPVTEAFF.

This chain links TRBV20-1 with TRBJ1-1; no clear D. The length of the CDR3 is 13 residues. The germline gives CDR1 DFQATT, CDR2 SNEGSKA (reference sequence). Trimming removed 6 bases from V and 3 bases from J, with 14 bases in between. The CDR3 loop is CSANRGRDTEAFF. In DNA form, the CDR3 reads TGCAGTGCCAATCGAGGGAGGGACACTGAAGCTTTCTTT.

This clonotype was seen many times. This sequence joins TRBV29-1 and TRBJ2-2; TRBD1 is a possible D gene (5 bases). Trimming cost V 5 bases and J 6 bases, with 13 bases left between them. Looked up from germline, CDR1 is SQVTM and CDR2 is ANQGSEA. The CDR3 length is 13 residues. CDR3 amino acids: CSVRPGWAGELFF. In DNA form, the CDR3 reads TGCAGCGTTCGCCCAGGGTGGGCCGGGGAGCTGTTTTTT.

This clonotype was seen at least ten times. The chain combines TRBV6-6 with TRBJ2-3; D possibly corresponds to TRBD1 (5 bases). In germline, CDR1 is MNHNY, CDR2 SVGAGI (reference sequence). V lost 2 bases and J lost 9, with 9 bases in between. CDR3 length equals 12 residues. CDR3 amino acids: CASSYDSKTQYF. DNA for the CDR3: TGTGCCAGCAGTTACGACAGTAAAACGCAGTATTTT.

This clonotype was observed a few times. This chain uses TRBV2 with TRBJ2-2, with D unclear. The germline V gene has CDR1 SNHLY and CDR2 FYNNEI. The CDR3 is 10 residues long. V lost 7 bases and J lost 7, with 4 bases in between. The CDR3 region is CASMNGELFF. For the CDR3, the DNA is TGTGCCAGCATGAACGGGGAGCTGTTTTTT.

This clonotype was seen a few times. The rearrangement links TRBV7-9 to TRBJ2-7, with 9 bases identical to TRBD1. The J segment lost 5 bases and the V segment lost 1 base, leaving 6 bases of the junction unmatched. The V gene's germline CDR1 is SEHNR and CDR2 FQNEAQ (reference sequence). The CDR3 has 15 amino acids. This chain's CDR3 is CASSLGTDRGHEQYF. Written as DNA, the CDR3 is TGTGCCAGCAGCTTAGGGACGGACAGGGGCCACGAGCAGTACTTC.

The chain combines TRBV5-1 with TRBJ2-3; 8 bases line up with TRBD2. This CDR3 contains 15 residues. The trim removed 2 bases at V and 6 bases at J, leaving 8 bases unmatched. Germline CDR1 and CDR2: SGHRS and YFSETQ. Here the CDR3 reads CASSLAGAWVDTQYF. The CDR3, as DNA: TGCGCCAGCAGCTTAGCGGGGGCCTGGGTTGATACGCAGTATTTT.

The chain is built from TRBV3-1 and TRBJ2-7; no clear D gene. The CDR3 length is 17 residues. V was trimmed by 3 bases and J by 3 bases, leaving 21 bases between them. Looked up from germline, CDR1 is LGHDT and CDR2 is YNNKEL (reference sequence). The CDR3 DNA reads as TGTGCCAGCAGCCACTCCAGGCGGCTATCAAACCTCTACGAGCAGTACTTC. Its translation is CASSHSRRLSNLYEQYF.

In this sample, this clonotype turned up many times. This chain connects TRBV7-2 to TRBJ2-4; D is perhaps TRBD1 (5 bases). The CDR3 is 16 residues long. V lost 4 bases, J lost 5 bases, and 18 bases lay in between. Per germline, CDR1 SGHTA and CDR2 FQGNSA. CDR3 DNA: TGTGCCAGCAGCTCGAACCCACAGGAGACCGAAAACATTCAGTACTTC. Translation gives CASSSNPQETENIQYF. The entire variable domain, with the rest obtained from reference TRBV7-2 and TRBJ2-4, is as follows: GAGVSQSPSNKVTEKGKDVELRCDPISGHTALYWYRQSLGQGLEFLIYFQGNSAPDKSGLPSDRFSAERTGGSVSTLTIQRTQQEDSAVYLCASSSNPQETENIQYFGAGTRLSVL.

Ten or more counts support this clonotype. The CDR3 bases are TGTGCCAGCAGCTTAAACCCCCGACCACCCTCAGATACGCAGTATTTT. It specifies CASSLNPRPPSDTQYF. This rearrangement joins TRBV11-2 to TRBJ2-3; D remains unclear. This CDR3 is 16 amino acids long. The ends were cut back, 2 bases at V and 4 bases at J, with 16 bases in the middle. Germline CDR1 and CDR2: SGHAT and FQNNGV.

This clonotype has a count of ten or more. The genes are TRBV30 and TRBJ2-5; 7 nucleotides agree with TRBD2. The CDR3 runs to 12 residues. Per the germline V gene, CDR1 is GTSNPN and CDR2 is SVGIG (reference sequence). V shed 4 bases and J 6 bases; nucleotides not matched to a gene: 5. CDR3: CAWITAGKTQYF. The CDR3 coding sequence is TGTGCCTGGATTACAGCGGGGAAGACCCAGTACTTC.

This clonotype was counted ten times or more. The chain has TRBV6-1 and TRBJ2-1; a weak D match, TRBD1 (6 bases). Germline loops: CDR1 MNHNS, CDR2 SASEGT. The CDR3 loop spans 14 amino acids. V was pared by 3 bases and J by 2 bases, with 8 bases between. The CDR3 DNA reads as TGTGCCAGCAGTGATTACAGGGCCTACAATGAGCAGTTCTTC. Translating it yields CASSDYRAYNEQFF.

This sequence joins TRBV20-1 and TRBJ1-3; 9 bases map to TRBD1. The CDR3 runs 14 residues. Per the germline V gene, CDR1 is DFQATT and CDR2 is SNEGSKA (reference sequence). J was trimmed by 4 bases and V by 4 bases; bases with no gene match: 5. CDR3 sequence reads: CSATDRGKGNTIYF. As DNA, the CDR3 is TGCAGTGCTACGGACAGGGGAAAGGGAAACACCATATATTTT.

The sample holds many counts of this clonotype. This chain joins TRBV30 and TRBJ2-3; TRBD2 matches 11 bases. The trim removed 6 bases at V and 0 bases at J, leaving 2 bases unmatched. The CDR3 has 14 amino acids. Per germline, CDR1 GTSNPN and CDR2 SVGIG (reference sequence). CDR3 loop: CACSGRESTDTQYF. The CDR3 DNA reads TGTGCCTGTAGCGGGAGGGAAAGCACAGATACGCAGTATTTT.

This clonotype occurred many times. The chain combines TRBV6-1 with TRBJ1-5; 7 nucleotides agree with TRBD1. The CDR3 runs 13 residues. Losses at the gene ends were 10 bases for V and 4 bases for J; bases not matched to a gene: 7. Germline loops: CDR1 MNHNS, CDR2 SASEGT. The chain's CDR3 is CAIRDSKNQPQHF. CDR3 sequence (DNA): TGTGCCATAAGGGACAGTAAGAATCAGCCCCAGCATTTT.

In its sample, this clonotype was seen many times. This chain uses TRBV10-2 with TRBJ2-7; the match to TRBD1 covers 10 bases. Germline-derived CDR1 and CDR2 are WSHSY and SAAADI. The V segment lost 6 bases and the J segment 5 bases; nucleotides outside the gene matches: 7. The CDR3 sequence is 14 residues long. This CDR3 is CASRVPGQGNEQYF. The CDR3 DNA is TGCGCCAGCAGGGTCCCGGGACAGGGGAACGAGCAGTACTTC.

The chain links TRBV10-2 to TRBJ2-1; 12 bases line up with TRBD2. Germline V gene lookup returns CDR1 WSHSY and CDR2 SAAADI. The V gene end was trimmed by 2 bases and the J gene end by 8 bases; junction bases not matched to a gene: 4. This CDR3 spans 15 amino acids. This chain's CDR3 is CASSEGTSGLDEQFF. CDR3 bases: TGCGCCAGCAGTGAGGGGACTAGCGGGTTGGATGAGCAGTTCTTC.

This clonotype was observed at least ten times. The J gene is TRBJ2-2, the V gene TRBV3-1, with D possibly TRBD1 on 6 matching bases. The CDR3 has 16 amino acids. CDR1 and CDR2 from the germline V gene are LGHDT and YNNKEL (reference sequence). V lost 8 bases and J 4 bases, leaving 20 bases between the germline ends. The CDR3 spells CASGYLGTGPTGELFF. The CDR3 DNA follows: TGTGCCAGCGGATACCTCGGCACAGGGCCCACCGGGGAGCTGTTTTTT.